One and the same sample provided the 22 T cell receptor beta chains below, sequenced in a study of cytomegalovirus exposure and HLA in healthy donors. The PCR contained 60 Vbeta and 13 Jbeta primers. Generated by immunoSEQ multiplex PCR, the TCRdb table keeps only in-frame clones and is missing some. The data contain roughly 120,000 clones, 60% to 70% of them singletons. Specimen: PBMCs. Receptor source: a woman aged 40 to 50 in good health and CMV-seropositive.

The chain combines TRBV28 with TRBJ1-5, with 11 bases fitting TRBD1. The germline CDR1 and CDR2 sequences are MDHEN and SYDVKM. With 6 bases clipped from V and 2 bases from J, the junction kept 9 bases outside the gene matches. The CDR3 consists of 17 residues. The CDR3 region is CASSRTGGASRNQPQHF. The CDR3 DNA reads as TGTGCCAGCAGCCGGACAGGGGGCGCGTCTCGCAATCAGCCCCAGCATTTT.

The table lists this clone with a few counts. The V and J genes are TRBV29-1 and TRBJ2-7; D is perhaps TRBD1 (6 bases). The CDR3 length is 15 residues. Germline CDR1 is SQVTM and CDR2 is ANQGSEA. V lost 0 bases, J lost 7 bases, and 19 bases lay in between. The CDR3 sequence: CSVEDPAQSRGEQYF. For the CDR3, the DNA is TGCAGCGTTGAAGATCCGGCCCAATCAAGGGGGGAGCAGTACTTC.

The chain carries TRBV7-2 and TRBJ2-3; 11 positions match TRBD2. This CDR3 is 17 amino acids long. V trimming: 3 bases; J trimming: 4 bases; junction bases outside the gene matches: 9. Germline V gene sequence: CDR1 SGHTA, CDR2 FQGNSA. The CDR3 DNA follows: TGTGCCAGCAGCTTCCCCAAACTAGCGGGAGTCCCAGATACGCAGTATTTT. Its protein is CASSFPKLAGVPDTQYF.

The chain employs TRBV19 and TRBJ2-3; 7 positions match TRBD2. The CDR3 runs 14 residues. Trimming removed 5 bases from V and 2 bases from J; junction bases left unmatched: 4. Germline V gene data show CDR1 as LNHDA and CDR2 as SQIVND (reference sequence). In DNA, the CDR3 is TGTGCCAGTAGTTGGCTAGCGGCCACAGATACGCAGTATTTT. Translated, it gives CASSWLAATDTQYF.

This clone was counted a single time. The chain joins TRBV7-8 to TRBJ2-7, with 7 bases matching TRBD2. The junction had 13 bases not matched to a gene; V was cut back by 5 bases and J by 0 bases. Germline V gene sequence: CDR1 SGHVS, CDR2 FQNEAQ. The CDR3 length is 17 residues. The CDR3 is CASSPFVGGGSSYEQYF. The CDR3 DNA follows: TGTGCCAGCAGCCCGTTCGTAGGCGGCGGGAGCTCCTACGAGCAGTACTTC.

The chain combines TRBV7-9 with TRBJ2-1; TRBD2 might be the D (6 bases). This CDR3 comprises 16 residues. With 5 bases removed from V and 1 base from J, the gap between germline ends came to 15 bases. Germline CDR1 is SEHNR and CDR2 is FQNEAQ (reference sequence). This CDR3 is CASSGGTLTSYNEQFF. The CDR3 coding sequence is TGTGCCAGCAGCGGCGGGACTCTCACTTCCTACAATGAGCAGTTCTTC.

This sequence joins TRBV7-2 and TRBJ2-7, with D possibly TRBD1 on 5 matching bases. V was pared by 6 bases and J by 2 bases, with 17 bases between. Germline lookup yields CDR1 SGHTA and CDR2 FQGNSA. The CDR3 consists of 15 residues. DNA of the CDR3: TGTGCCAGCAGTCAAGGGCAGGGTCTCGCCTACGAGCAGTACTTC. Protein product: CASSQGQGLAYEQYF.

This clone was seen only a few times. V is TRBV19 and J is TRBJ2-3; tentative D call: TRBD2 (6 bases). Trimming pared 1 base from V and 1 base from J, leaving 6 bases between. Germline V CDR1 and CDR2: LNHDA, SQIVND (reference sequence). CDR3 length equals 14 residues. The CDR3 coding sequence is TGTGCCAGTAGTATAGCGGGGGGCACAGATACGCAGTATTTT. It codes for CASSIAGGTDTQYF.

With regard to this clone: The sample carries other DNA sequences with the same CDR3. The gene calls are TRBV9 and TRBJ2-7, with D perhaps matching TRBD2 (7 bases). The length of the CDR3 is 14 residues. Trimming shortened V by 0 bases and J by 2 bases, and 9 bases separated the two germline ends. Germline lookup yields CDR1 SGDLS and CDR2 YYNGEE. The CDR3 loop is CASSVGGGTYEQYF. The CDR3 coding sequence is TGTGCCAGCAGCGTAGGGGGGGGCACCTACGAGCAGTACTTC.

This clone was observed a few times. The V and J genes are TRBV2 and TRBJ2-2, with TRBD1 matching 7 bases. V was clipped by 9 bases and J by 6 bases; unmatched bases: 22. Germline V gene sequence: CDR1 SNHLY, CDR2 FYNNEI. CDR3 length equals 18 residues. CDR3 sequence: CASIPRLQGSKIPGELFF. In nucleotides, the CDR3 is TGTGCCAGTATCCCCCGCCTACAGGGGTCCAAAATCCCCGGGGAGCTGTTTTTT.

The V and J genes are TRBV4-2 and TRBJ2-5, with 12 bases lining up with TRBD2. Germline V gene sequence: CDR1 LGHNA, CDR2 YNFKEQ. The CDR3 sequence is 22 residues long. Trimming took 1 base from V and 1 from J; bases not matched to a gene: 19. The CDR3 DNA sequence: TGTGCCAGCAGCCAAGCCCCGTTTGCTAGCGGGAGGGCCCTTTCGTTCCAAGAGACCCAGTACTTC. It specifies CASSQAPFASGRALSFQETQYF.

This clone was detected only a few times. V and J are TRBV7-6 and TRBJ1-1, with D possibly matching TRBD1 (5 bases). V lost 3 bases, J lost 0 bases, and 5 bases lay in between. The germline gives CDR1 SGHVS, CDR2 FNYEAQ. This CDR3 region has 13 residues. CDR3 DNA: TGTGCCAGCAGCTTGGACATGAACACTGAAGCTTTCTTT. It encodes CASSLDMNTEAFF.

The chain is built from TRBV18 and TRBJ2-5; TRBD2 agrees at 15 bases. After removal of 3 bases from V and 4 bases from J, the junction contained 15 bases not matched to a gene. The CDR3 has 20 residues. Germline V gene sequence: CDR1 KGHSH, CDR2 LQKENI. CDR3 region: CASSPLGTSGRQVLRETQYF. CDR3 bases: TGTGCCAGCTCACCCCTCGGGACTAGCGGGAGGCAGGTGTTACGAGAGACCCAGTACTTC.

The chain uses TRBV9 and TRBJ1-6; a possible D gene is TRBD1 (6 bases). The germline V gene encodes CDR1 SGDLS and CDR2 YYNGEE. V was shortened by 3 bases and J by 5 bases, with 12 bases between the two germline ends. The CDR3 loop spans 15 amino acids. For the CDR3, the DNA is TGTGCCAGCAGCGGACAGGCAGTCGATAATTCACCCCTCCACTTT. It encodes CASSGQAVDNSPLHF.

This clone occurred a few times. This chain connects TRBV7-6 to TRBJ1-5; maybe TRBD1 (6 bases). The CDR3 is 14 residues long. Deletions cut 5 bases from V and 3 bases from J, with 11 bases between. Germline values: CDR1 SGHVS, CDR2 FNYEAQ. Here the CDR3 DNA reads TGTGCCAGCAGCCATCAGGGGTCCAATCAGCCCCAGCATTTT. Amino acid sequence: CASSHQGSNQPQHF.

This clone was seen a handful of times. The V call is TRBV12-1, the J call TRBJ1-5; the listed D gene, TRBD1, was not tested against the DNA. TRBV12-1 is a recognized pseudogene. This CDR3 spans 15 amino acids. The CDR3 DNA sequence: TGTGCCAGCAGTCGGACAACCACCCGCAATCAGCCCCAGCATTTT. It encodes CASSRTTTRNQPQHF.

This clone has just one count. The V call is TRBV7-2, the J call TRBJ1-5, with 7 bases fitting TRBD1. Germline V gives CDR1 SGHTA, CDR2 FQGNSA. The CDR3 spans 16 residues. V gave up 5 bases and J gave up 0 bases; unmatched junction bases: 7. The DNA for the CDR3 is TGTGCCAGCAGCCTAGGGACAGTTTATAGCAATCAGCCCCAGCATTTT. Translated: CASSLGTVYSNQPQHF.

This clone was seen only a few times. The V call is TRBV28, the J call TRBJ1-2, with TRBD1 as a possible D gene (6 bases). V shed 6 bases and J shed 7 bases, with 24 bases lying between them. The germline CDR1 and CDR2 sequences are MDHEN and SYDVKM. This CDR3 comprises 16 residues. The CDR3 spells CASRPRGGDAVFGYTF. DNA of the CDR3: TGTGCCAGCAGACCTAGAGGGGGGGATGCAGTATTTGGCTACACCTTC.

The chain couples TRBV9 to TRBJ2-7, with 8 positions matching TRBD2. Trimming removed 4 bases from V and 4 bases from J; junction bases left unmatched: 4. Germline values: CDR1 SGDLS, CDR2 YYNGEE. The CDR3 length is 13 residues. The CDR3 bases are TGTGCCAGCAGCCCGGGACTAGTGTACGAGCAGTACTTC. It encodes CASSPGLVYEQYF.

J is TRBJ1-2 and V is TRBV29-1, with TRBD1 as a possible D gene (6 bases). The CDR3 extends over 14 amino acids. Trimming removed 3 bases at V and 4 bases at J, with 15 bases between. The germline CDR1 and CDR2 sequences are SQVTM and ANQGSEA. The CDR3 DNA sequence: TGCAGCGTTGAGATTATCAGGGGCTCCTATGGCTACACCTTC. Protein sequence: CSVEIIRGSYGYTF.

The chain has TRBV5-4 and TRBJ2-1; the match to TRBD2 covers 10 bases. In germline, CDR1 is SGHNT, CDR2 YYREEE (reference sequence). CDR3 length: 16 residues. Trimming removed 4 bases from V and 1 base from J; junction bases left unmatched: 5. The CDR3 DNA is TGTGCCAGCAGCCCCGGGACTAGCGTATCCTACAATGAGCAGTTCTTC. As protein: CASSPGTSVSYNEQFF.

The chain carries TRBV30 and TRBJ1-6, with D perhaps TRBD1 (5 bases). CDR3 size: 15 residues. The V end lost 0 bases, the J end lost 7 bases, and 13 bases lay between the germline ends. CDR1 and CDR2 from the germline V gene are GTSNPN and SVGIG (reference sequence). The CDR3 is CAWSVGGLINSPLHF. The DNA of the CDR3 is TGTGCCTGGAGTGTGGGGGGTTTGATAAATTCACCCCTCCACTTT.